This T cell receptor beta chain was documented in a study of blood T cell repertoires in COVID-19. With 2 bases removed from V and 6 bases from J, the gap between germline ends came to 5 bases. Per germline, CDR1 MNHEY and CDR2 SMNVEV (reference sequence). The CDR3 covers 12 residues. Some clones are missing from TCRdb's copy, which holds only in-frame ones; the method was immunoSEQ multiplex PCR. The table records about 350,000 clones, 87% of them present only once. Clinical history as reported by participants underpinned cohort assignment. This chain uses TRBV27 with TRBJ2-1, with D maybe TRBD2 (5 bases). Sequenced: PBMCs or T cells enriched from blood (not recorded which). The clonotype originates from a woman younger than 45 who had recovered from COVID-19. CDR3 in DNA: TGTGCCAGCAGTTTAGCGGGCAATGAGCAGTTCTTC. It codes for CASSLAGNEQFF.